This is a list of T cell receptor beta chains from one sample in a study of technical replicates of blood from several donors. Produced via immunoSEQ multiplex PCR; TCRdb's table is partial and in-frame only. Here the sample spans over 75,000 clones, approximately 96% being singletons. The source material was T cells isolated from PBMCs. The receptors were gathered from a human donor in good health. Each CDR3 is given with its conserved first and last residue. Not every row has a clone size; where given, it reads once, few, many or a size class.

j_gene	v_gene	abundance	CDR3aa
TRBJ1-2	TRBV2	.	CASRDRGIEANYGYTF
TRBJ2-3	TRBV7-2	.	CASSLQITDTQYF
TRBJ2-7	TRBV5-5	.	CASSSATVSYEQYF
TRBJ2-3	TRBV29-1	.	CSLGQGSTDTQYF
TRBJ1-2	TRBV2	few	CASTGGRGNGYTF
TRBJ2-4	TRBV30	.	CAWSLWVGQAKNIQYF
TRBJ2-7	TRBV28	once	CASSLGVRTPGSYEQYF
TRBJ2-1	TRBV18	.	CASSPPGNSRVNWDEQFF
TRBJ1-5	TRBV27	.	CASRESVRAPYQPQHF
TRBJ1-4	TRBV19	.	CASRLTGGTNEKLFF
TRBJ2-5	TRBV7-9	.	CASSLGFRGVETQYF